The 11 T cell receptor beta chains reported below all come from one sample, sequenced in a study of long-term antiretroviral therapy in people with HIV. Researchers report immunoSEQ v3.0 was run at survey level. Profiled with immunoSEQ multiplex PCR; TCRdb holds only in-frame clones, not every one. The sample lists around 34,000 clones, roughly 80% occurring once. This sample comprised unsorted PBMCs, obtained 1.5 years after starting antiretroviral therapy. The receptors were gathered from a young man with HIV.

The chain recombines TRBV28 with TRBJ2-7; the D gene is possibly TRBD1 (5 bases). Germline V gives CDR1 MDHEN, CDR2 SYDVKM. V was pared by 8 bases and J by 3 bases, with 20 bases between. The CDR3 sequence is 15 residues long. DNA of the CDR3: TGTGCCAGCCGGAACACAGGCCTACTGATCTACGAGCAGTACTTC. Translation: CASRNTGLLIYEQYF.

The CDR3 here is CASSTGTGEQYF. The CDR3 bases are TGCGCCAGCAGCACAGGGACCGGCGAGCAGTACTTC. The chain couples TRBV5-1 to TRBJ2-7; D is possibly TRBD1 (6 bases). V was clipped by 4 bases and J by 6 bases, with 11 bases between them. The CDR3 covers 12 residues. From germline, CDR1 is SGHRS and CDR2 YFSETQ.

This sequence joins TRBV9 and TRBJ2-3; 9 bases agree with TRBD2. The CDR3 sequence is 15 residues long. Trimming took 4 bases from V and 2 from J; bases not matched to a gene: 5. CDR1 is SGDLS and CDR2 is YYNGEE in the germline V gene. The DNA of the CDR3 is TGTGCCAGCAGCCCCCGACTAGCGGCCACAGATACGCAGTATTTT. This sequence encodes CASSPRLAATDTQYF.

The chain has TRBV5-1 and TRBJ2-1, with D possibly being TRBD2 (5 bases). Germline assignment: CDR1 SGHRS and CDR2 YFSETQ. Between the trimmed V and J ends, which lost 2 bases and 6 bases, there was a span of 9 bases. The CDR3 is made up of 13 amino acids. CDR3 sequence reads: CASSFSVGNEQFF. CDR3 coding DNA: TGCGCCAGCAGCTTTAGCGTAGGCAATGAGCAGTTCTTC.

The chain combines TRBV25-1 with TRBJ2-1; either TRBD1 or TRBD2 may supply D (6 bases each). CDR1 is MGHDK, CDR2 SYGVNS, per germline. V lost 0 bases, J lost 4 bases, and 16 bases lay in between. This CDR3 region has 17 residues. Here the CDR3 reads CASSEYRWGAGYNEQFF. The CDR3 DNA sequence: TGTGCCAGCAGTGAATATAGGTGGGGGGCAGGATACAATGAGCAGTTCTTC.

The chain is built from TRBV7-2 and TRBJ2-5; 9 bases are shared with TRBD1. Germline V gene lookup returns CDR1 SGHTA and CDR2 FQGNSA. V was pared by 6 bases and J by 5 bases, with 10 bases of the junction left unmatched. The CDR3 is 15 residues long. CDR3 coding DNA: TGTGCCAGCAGTTCCCCGGGACAGGGACGGGAGACCCAGTACTTC. This encodes CASSSPGQGRETQYF.

The V call is TRBV7-2, the J call TRBJ2-2, with 8 bases identical to TRBD1. Per the germline V gene, CDR1 is SGHTA and CDR2 is FQGNSA. The CDR3 runs 18 residues. V lost 4 bases and J lost 0; bases outside the gene matches: 10. The CDR3 loop is CASSSRDRQFANTGELFF. In DNA, the CDR3 is TGTGCCAGCAGCTCCCGGGACAGGCAATTCGCGAACACCGGGGAGCTGTTTTTT. Using reference TRBV7-2 and TRBJ2-2 for the parts outside the CDR3, the full variable domain is GAGVSQSPSNKVTEKGKDVELRCDPISGHTALYWYRQSLGQGLEFLIYFQGNSAPDKSGLPSDRFSAERTGGSVSTLTIQRTQQEDSAVYLCASSSRDRQFANTGELFFGEGSRLTVL.

This chain joins TRBV11-3 and TRBJ2-2; D is undetermined. The CDR3 sequence is 12 residues long. V was shortened by 5 bases and J by 5 bases, with 6 bases between the two germline ends. Germline V gene sequence: CDR1 SGHNT, CDR2 YENEEA. The CDR3 coding sequence is TGTGCCAGCAGCCAGGTTACCGGGGAGCTGTTTTTT. It is translated as CASSQVTGELFF. Full variable domain (remainder filled in from reference TRBV11-3 and TRBJ2-2): EAGVVQSPRYKIIEKKQPVAFWCNPISGHNTLYWYLQNLGQGPELLIRYENEEAVDDSQLPKDRFSAERLKGVDSTLKIQPAELGDSAVYLCASSQVTGELFFGEGSRLTVL.

This clone was observed once. The CDR3 reads CASSQSNEQFF. CDR3 sequence (DNA): TGCGCCAGCAGCCAAAGCAATGAGCAGTTCTTC. The rearrangement links TRBV4-3 to TRBJ2-1; D is undetermined. Looked up from germline, CDR1 is LGHNA and CDR2 is YSLEER. The CDR3 is 11 amino acids. V lost 2 bases and J lost 6, with 2 bases in between.

This chain links TRBV6-5 with TRBJ1-2, with a weak D call TRBD1 (5 bases). The germline V gene has CDR1 MNHEY and CDR2 SVGAGI. CDR3 length: 13 residues. V lost 5 bases and J lost 4, with 11 bases in between. CDR3 nucleotide sequence: TGTGCCAGCAGTCTCAGGGACGGCTATGGCTACACCTTC. It encodes CASSLRDGYGYTF.

The rearrangement uses TRBV13 and TRBJ1-5, with 9 bases aligning to TRBD1. The CDR3 loop spans 15 amino acids. Trimming cost V 0 bases and J 6 bases; bases outside gene matches: 3. Per the germline V gene, CDR1 is PRHDT and CDR2 is FYEKMQ (reference sequence). CDR3 DNA: TGTGCCAGCAGCTTAGGGGGACAGGGTTTTCAGCCCCAGCATTTT. This gives the protein CASSLGGQGFQPQHF.